This is a list of T cell receptor beta chains from one sample in a study of cytomegalovirus exposure and HLA in healthy donors. The table came from immunoSEQ multiplex PCR; TCRdb's copy has only in-frame clones and leaves some out. Of some 250,000 clones in the sample, approximately 86% were seen once. The sequenced sample was PBMCs. These receptors all stem from a young woman in good health and CMV-seropositive. The CDR3 runs from the conserved cysteine through the conserved F or W. A D gene is named only where the DNA matches it firmly. Size tells how often a clone was seen (once, few, many) or the class of an expanded clone, and some rows leave it out.

v_call	d_call	clone_size	j_call	cdr3_aa	cdr3_nt
TRBV27	-	-	TRBJ2-1	CASGRESRGYEQFF	TGTGCCAGCGGACGGGAGAGCCGAGGCTATGAGCAGTTCTTC
TRBV2	-	-	TRBJ1-2	CASSDLYSLYGYTF	TGTGCCAGCAGTGATTTGTACAGCCTCTATGGCTACACCTTC
TRBV27	-	-	TRBJ2-1	CASSFVGGNKNEQFF	TGTGCCAGCAGTTTCGTCGGAGGGAATAAGAATGAGCAGTTCTTC
TRBV28	-	-	TRBJ2-1	CASRLRETYNEQFF	TGTGCCAGCAGGCTCAGGGAAACCTACAATGAGCAGTTCTTC
TRBV6-1	-	-	TRBJ2-7	CASSERSPGTSNYEQYF	TGTGCCAGCAGTGAAAGGTCCCCCGGGACATCGAACTACGAGCAGTACTTC
TRBV7-3	-	-	TRBJ1-2	CASSPAGDDYGYTF	TGTGCCAGCAGCCCAGCGGGGGACGACTATGGCTACACCTTC
TRBV11-2	-	few	TRBJ1-2	CASSPGQRGYGYTF	TGTGCCAGCAGCCCCGGACAGAGGGGCTATGGCTACACCTTC
TRBV11-2	TRBD2	-	TRBJ2-5	CASSKRGMDGETQYF	TGTGCCAGCAGCAAGCGGGGGATGGATGGGGAGACCCAGTACTTC
TRBV4-1	-	-	TRBJ2-7	CASSQSGDWNSYEQYF	TGCGCCAGCAGCCAATCCGGGGACTGGAATTCCTACGAGCAGTACTTC
TRBV9	TRBD1	-	TRBJ2-7	CASSGSGGAVYEQYF	TGTGCCAGCAGCGGTTCAGGGGGCGCGGTGTACGAGCAGTACTTC
TRBV15	TRBD1	-	TRBJ1-2	CATNEAGGNYGYTF	TGTGCCACCAACGAGGCAGGGGGAAACTATGGCTACACCTTC
TRBV27	TRBD1	-	TRBJ2-3	CASRTGTGGADTQYF	TGTGCCAGCAGAACCGGGACAGGGGGCGCAGATACGCAGTATTTT
TRBV6-1	-	-	TRBJ1-2	CASSVRGDNYGYTF	TGTGCCAGCAGTGTCCGAGGCGACAACTATGGCTACACCTTC
TRBV11-2	TRBD1	once	TRBJ1-1	CASSPIRQGKNTEAFF	TGTGCCAGCAGCCCGATCAGACAGGGTAAGAACACTGAAGCTTTCTTT
TRBV21-1	-	-	TRBJ1-5	CASSKSRQGGEESNQPQHF	TGTGCCAGCAGCAAAAGCCGACAGGGGGGTGAGGAGAGCAATCAGCCCCAGCATTTT
TRBV27	-	-	TRBJ1-2	CASSLQGRGYTF	TGTGCCAGCAGTTTACAGGGAAGAGGCTACACCTTC
TRBV11-2	-	-	TRBJ2-1	CASSLVYASVNNEQFF	TGTGCCAGCAGCTTAGTTTACGCTAGCGTAAACAATGAGCAGTTCTTC
TRBV13	-	-	TRBJ2-4	CASSPRQIKNIQYF	TGTGCCAGCAGTCCTCGACAGATCAAAAACATTCAGTACTTC
TRBV2	-	once	TRBJ2-3	CASSEGSNTDTQYF	TGTGCCAGCAGTGAAGGGTCTAACACAGATACGCAGTATTTT
TRBV19	-	-	TRBJ1-1	CASRLEGMNTEAFF	TGTGCCAGCCGCCTGGAGGGCATGAACACTGAAGCTTTCTTT
TRBV9	-	-	TRBJ2-3	CASSGLRTDTQYF	TGTGCCAGCAGCGGTTTGAGGACAGATACGCAGTATTTT